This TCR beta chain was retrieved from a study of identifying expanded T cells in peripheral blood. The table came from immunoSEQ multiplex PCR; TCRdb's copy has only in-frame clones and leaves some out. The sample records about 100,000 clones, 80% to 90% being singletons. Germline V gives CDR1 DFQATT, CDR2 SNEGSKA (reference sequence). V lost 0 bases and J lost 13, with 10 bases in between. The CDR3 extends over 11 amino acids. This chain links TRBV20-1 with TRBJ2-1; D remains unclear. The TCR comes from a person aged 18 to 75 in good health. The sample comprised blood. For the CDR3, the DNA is TGCAGTGCTAGAGATCAGACTTTTCAGTTCTTC. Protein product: CSARDQTFQFF.